This T cell receptor (beta chain) was observed in a study of blood T cell repertoires in COVID-19. The V end was cut by 1 base, the J end by 8 bases, with 8 bases between. This CDR3 spans 12 amino acids. From germline, CDR1 is SEHNR and CDR2 FQNEAQ (reference sequence). TCRdb keeps only in-frame clones here, not all; method: immunoSEQ multiplex PCR. The sample records just over 300,000 clones, around 90% being singletons. This chain joins TRBV7-9 and TRBJ1-1; D not certain. The sequence was obtained from a woman under 30 with acute COVID-19. Sequencing input: PBMCs or T cells enriched from blood (not recorded which). DNA for the CDR3: TGTGCCAGCAGCTTAGAGTTGGCCGAAGCTTTCTTT. Amino acids: CASSLELAEAFF.